This section outlines one TCR beta chain sequence together with its context. This clonotype came up many times. Its antigen remains undetermined. Base qualities are missing; no much larger clone stands one base away. The sequencing machine was an Illumina HiSeq 1500. TCRdb applied fastp at Q25 and MiXCR to the public reads, then kept only in-frame beta chains. A single entry per CDR3 protein holds the most common genes and DNA from its merged rows. The sample yields around 530,000 distinct CDR3 sequences; 16% were counted once. Jointly, the top ten make up 20% to 30% of the sample. This sample is drawn from a study of T cell repertoires in cytomegalovirus infection (dated by TCRdb to the late 2010s). With respect to the entire study: Donor HLA type was relevant to the analysis, as public TCR beta signatures indicated carriage of CMV infection together with the matching HLA type. The full study reports these points: In both this cohort and an independent roughly 350-donor cohort, the cumulative frequency of public TCR beta family members distinguished carriers of CMV infection plus the relevant HLA type. In the ex vivo response, HLA-C-restricted CMV-specific TCR beta clonotypes were dominant, and in two of eight donors the single most frequent clonotype came from this HLA-C-restricted group.

The specimen was CD8+ T cells from PBMCs. This TCR came from a human donor in good health (CMV status not recorded). Some clones in this sample may be carry-over from other donors' samples.

CDR3 reads: CASSEGTSPKETQYF. The nucleotide sequence is given as TGTGCCAGCAGTGAAGGGACTAGTCCAAAAGAGACCCAGTACTTC. The chain was built from TRBV12-3 or TRBV12-4 and TRBJ2-5, with 8 bases aligning to TRBD2. Spanning cysteine to phenylalanine, the CDR3 consists of 15 amino acids. Only the CDR3 DNA stays, 45 bases, in frame from base 1. Trimming leaves V shorter by 5 bases and J shorter by 3 bases, with the junction holding 8 bases beyond the gene matches.